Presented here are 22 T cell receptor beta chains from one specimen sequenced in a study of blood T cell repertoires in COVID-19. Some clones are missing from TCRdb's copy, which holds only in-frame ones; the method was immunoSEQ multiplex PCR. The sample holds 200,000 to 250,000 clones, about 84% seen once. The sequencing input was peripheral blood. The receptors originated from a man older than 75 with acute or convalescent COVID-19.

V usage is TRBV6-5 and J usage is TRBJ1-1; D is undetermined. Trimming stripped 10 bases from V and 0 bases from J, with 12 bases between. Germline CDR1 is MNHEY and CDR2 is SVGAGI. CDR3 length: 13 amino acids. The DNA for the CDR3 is TGTGCCACTTCCCCGGGATTGAACACTGAAGCTTTCTTT. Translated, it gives CATSPGLNTEAFF.

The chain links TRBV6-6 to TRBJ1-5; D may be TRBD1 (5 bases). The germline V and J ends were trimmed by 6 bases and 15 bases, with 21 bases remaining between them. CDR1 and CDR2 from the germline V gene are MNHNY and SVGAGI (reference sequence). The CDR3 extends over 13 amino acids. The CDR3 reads CASRPRGVAPPHF. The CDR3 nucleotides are TGTGCCAGCAGACCGCGGGGGGTCGCCCCACCGCATTTT.

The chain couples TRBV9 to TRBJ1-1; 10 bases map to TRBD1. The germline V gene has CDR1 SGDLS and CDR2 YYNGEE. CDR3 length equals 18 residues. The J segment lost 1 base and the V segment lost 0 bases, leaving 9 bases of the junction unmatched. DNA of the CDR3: TGTGCCAGCAGCGTAGCAGGGACAGGGGTAAATGGGAACACTGAAGCTTTCTTT. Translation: CASSVAGTGVNGNTEAFF.

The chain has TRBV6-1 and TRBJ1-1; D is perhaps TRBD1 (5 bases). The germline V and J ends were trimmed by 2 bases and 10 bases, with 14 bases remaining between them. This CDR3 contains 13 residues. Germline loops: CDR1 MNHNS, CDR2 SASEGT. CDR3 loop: CASSERGGRVAFF. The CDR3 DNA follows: TGTGCCAGCAGTGAAAGGGGAGGGAGGGTAGCTTTCTTT.

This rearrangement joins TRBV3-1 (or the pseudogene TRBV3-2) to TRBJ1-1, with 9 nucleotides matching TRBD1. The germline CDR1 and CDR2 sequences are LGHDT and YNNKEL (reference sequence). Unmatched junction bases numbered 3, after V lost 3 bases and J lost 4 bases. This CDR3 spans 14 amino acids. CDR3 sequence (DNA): TGTGCCAGCAGCCAGACAGGGGGTGTCACTGAAGCTTTCTTT. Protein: CASSQTGGVTEAFF.

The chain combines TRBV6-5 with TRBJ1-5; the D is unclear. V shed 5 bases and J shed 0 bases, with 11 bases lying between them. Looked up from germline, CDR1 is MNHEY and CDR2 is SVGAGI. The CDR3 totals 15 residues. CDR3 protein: CASSPRGYSNQPQHF. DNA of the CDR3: TGTGCCAGCAGTCCCCGAGGATATAGCAATCAGCCCCAGCATTTT.

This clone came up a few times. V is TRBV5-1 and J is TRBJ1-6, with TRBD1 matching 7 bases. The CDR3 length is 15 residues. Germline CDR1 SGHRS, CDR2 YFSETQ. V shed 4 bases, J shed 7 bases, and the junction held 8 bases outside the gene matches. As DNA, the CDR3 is TGCGCCAGCAGCCGGGGACAGCTACAAAATTCACCCCTCCACTTT. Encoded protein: CASSRGQLQNSPLHF.

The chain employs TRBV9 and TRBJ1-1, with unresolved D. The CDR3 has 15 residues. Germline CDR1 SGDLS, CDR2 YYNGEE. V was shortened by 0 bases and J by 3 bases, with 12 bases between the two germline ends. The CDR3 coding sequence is TGTGCCAGCAGCGTAGGAGGCGGGGAGTACACTGAAGCTTTCTTT. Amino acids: CASSVGGGEYTEAFF.

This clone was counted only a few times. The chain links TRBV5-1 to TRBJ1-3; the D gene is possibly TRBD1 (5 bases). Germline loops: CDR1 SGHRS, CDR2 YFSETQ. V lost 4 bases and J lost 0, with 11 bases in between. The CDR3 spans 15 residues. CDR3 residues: CASSLNRGSGNTIYF. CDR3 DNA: TGCGCCAGCAGCCTCAATAGGGGCTCTGGAAACACCATATATTTT.

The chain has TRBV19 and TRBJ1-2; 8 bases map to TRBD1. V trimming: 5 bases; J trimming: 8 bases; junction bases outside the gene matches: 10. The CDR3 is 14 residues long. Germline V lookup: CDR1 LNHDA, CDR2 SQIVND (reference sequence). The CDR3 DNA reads TGTGCCAGTAGTCCGTCCCCGGGACAGGAAGGCTACACCTTC. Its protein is CASSPSPGQEGYTF.

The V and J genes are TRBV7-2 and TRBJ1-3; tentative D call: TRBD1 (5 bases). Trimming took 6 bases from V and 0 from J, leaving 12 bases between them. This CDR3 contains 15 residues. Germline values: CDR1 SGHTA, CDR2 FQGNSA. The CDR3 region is CASRGGTSSGNTIYF. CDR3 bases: TGTGCCAGCAGGGGCGGGACCTCCTCTGGAAACACCATATATTTT.

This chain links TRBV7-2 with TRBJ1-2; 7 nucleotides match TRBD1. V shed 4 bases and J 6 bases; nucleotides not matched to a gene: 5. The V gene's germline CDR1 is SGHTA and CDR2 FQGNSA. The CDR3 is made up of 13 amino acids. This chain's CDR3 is CASSSSTGNGYTF. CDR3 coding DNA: TGTGCCAGCAGCTCGTCGACAGGGAATGGCTACACCTTC.

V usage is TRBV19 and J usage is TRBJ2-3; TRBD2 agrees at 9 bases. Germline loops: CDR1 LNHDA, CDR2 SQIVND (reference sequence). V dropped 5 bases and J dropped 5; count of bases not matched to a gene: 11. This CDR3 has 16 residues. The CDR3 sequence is CASSSLAGLRQDTQYF. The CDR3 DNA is TGTGCCAGTAGTTCCCTAGCGGGACTACGTCAAGATACGCAGTATTTT.

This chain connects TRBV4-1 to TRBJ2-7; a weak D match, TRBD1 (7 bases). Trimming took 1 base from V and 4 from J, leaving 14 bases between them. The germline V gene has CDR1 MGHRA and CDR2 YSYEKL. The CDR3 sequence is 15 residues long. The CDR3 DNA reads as TGCGCCAGCAGCCAAGTGGAGGGGGGACAGTACGAGCAGTACTTC. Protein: CASSQVEGGQYEQYF.

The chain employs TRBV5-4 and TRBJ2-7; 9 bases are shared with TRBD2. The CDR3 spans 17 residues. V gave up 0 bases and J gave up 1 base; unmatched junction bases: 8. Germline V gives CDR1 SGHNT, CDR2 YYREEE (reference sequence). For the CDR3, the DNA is TGTGCCAGCAGCTTGGACCCTGCGGGGGGGCCGTCCTACGAGCAGTACTTC. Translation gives CASSLDPAGGPSYEQYF.

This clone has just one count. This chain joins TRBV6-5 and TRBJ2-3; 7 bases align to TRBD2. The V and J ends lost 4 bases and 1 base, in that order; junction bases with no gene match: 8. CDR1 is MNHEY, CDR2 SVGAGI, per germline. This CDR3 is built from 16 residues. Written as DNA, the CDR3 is TGTGCCAGCAGTTCCCCGACTAGCAGCCGCACAGATACGCAGTATTTT. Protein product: CASSSPTSSRTDTQYF.

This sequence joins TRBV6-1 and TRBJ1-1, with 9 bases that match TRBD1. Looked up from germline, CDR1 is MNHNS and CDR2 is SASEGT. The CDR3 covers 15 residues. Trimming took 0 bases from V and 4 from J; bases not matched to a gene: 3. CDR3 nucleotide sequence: TGTGCCAGCAGTGAAGCTAGGACAGGGGTCACTGAAGCTTTCTTT. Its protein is CASSEARTGVTEAFF.

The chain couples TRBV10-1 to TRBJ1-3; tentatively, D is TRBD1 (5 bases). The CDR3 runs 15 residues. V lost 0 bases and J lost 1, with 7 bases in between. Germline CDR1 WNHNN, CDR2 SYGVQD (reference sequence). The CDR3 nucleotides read TGCGCCAGCAGTGAGTCGGGGGGATCTGGAAACACCATATATTTT. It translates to CASSESGGSGNTIYF.

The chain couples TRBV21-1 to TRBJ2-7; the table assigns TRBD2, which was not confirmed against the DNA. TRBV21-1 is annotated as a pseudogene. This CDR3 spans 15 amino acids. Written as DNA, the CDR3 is TGTGCCAGCAGCAAACGGGGAAGATGCTCCTACGAGCAGTACTTC. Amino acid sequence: CASSKRGRCSYEQYF.

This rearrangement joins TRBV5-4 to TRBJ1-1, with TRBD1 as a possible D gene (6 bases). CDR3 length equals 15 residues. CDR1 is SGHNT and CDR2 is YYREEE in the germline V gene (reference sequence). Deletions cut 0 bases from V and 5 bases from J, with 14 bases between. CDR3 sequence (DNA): TGTGCCAGCAGCTTGGCGGGGGGGGCGCGGACTGAAGCTTTCTTT. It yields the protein CASSLAGGARTEAFF. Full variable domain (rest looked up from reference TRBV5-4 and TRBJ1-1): ETGVTQSPTHLIKTRGQQVTLRCSSQSGHNTVSWYQQALGQGPQFIFQYYREEENGRGNFPPRFSGLQFPNYSSELNVNALELDDSALYLCASSLAGGARTEAFFGQGTRLTVV.

The CDR3 bases are TGTGCCAGCAGTTACTCGTACCAAAAGGGGGCATTGACCTTC. The encoded protein is CASSYSYQKGALTF. The chain has TRBV6-5 and TRBJ1-2; 7 bases fit TRBD1. The CDR3 spans 14 residues. Germline CDR1 MNHEY, CDR2 SVGAGI. V gave up 0 bases and J gave up 14 bases; unmatched junction bases: 12.

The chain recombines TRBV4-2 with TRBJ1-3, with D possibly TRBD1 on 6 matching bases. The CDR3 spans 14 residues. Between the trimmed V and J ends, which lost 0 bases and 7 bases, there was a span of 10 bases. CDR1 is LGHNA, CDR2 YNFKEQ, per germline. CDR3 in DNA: TGTGCCAGCAGCCAAGATAACAGGGCTAACACCATATATTTT. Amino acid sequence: CASSQDNRANTIYF.